Below, 29 T cell receptor beta chains from the same sample are listed, as sequenced in a study of T cells after posttransplantation cyclophosphamide. Clones were sequenced by immunoSEQ multiplex PCR, and TCRdb holds only the in-frame ones, with some missing. The profile shows roughly 20,000 clones, approximately 69% of them singletons. Cyclophosphamide on days +3 and +4 followed busulfan-fludarabine conditioning and a marrow graft. Specimen: PBMCs, collected after an allogeneic stem cell transplant with post-transplant cyclophosphamide. These receptors all stem from a male patient in his thirties who received an allogeneic stem cell transplant from a related donor, was CMV-positive, and had acute GVHD only. Some T cells may be supplied by the graft donor.

This clone was detected only a few times. The rearrangement joins TRBV30 to TRBJ2-5, with a weak D call TRBD2 (6 bases). Looked up from germline, CDR1 is GTSNPN and CDR2 is SVGIG (reference sequence). Deletions cut 5 bases from V and 5 bases from J, with 24 bases between. CDR3 length equals 16 residues. CDR3: CAWGQGVSGPSETQYF. DNA of the CDR3: TGTGCCTGGGGCCAAGGGGTTAGCGGCCCTTCGGAGACCCAGTACTTC.

The chain combines TRBV4-3 with TRBJ2-5, with 7 bases that match TRBD2. Germline V lookup: CDR1 LGHNA, CDR2 YSLEER. The trim removed 3 bases at V and 1 base at J, leaving 2 bases unmatched. This CDR3 comprises 14 residues. CDR3 sequence (DNA): TGCGCCAGCAGCCAGGGGACTACCCAAGAGACCCAGTACTTC. Protein: CASSQGTTQETQYF.

CDR3 in DNA: TGTGCCAGCAGCCGGACTAGCGGGGGTTACAATGAGCAGTTCTTC. Translation gives CASSRTSGGYNEQFF. The chain employs TRBV7-2 and TRBJ2-1; 13 nucleotides line up with TRBD2. Germline V gene lookup returns CDR1 SGHTA and CDR2 FQGNSA. The CDR3 covers 15 residues. Losses at the gene ends were 5 bases for V and 4 bases for J; bases not matched to a gene: 2.

J is TRBJ1-5 and V is TRBV7-9; 8 positions match TRBD1. Germline-derived CDR1 and CDR2 are SEHNR and FQNEAQ (reference sequence). V lost 5 bases and J lost 4; bases outside the gene matches: 7. The CDR3 is 15 residues long. CDR3 protein: CASSPGTGENQPQHF. In nucleotides, the CDR3 is TGTGCCAGCAGCCCCGGGACAGGAGAAAATCAGCCCCAGCATTTT.

This rearrangement joins TRBV5-1 to TRBJ2-3; TRBD1 might be the D (6 bases). The CDR3 is made up of 14 amino acids. CDR1 and CDR2 from the germline V gene are SGHRS and YFSETQ. Trimming pared 4 bases from V and 4 bases from J, leaving 13 bases between. The CDR3 nucleotides are TGCGCCAGCAGCCCATTACAGGGCTCAGATACGCAGTATTTT. This sequence encodes CASSPLQGSDTQYF. Full variable domain (missing parts from reference TRBV5-1 and TRBJ2-3): KAGVTQTPRYLIKTRGQQVTLSCSPISGHRSVSWYQQTPGQGLQFLFEYFSETQRNKGNFPGRFSGRQFSNSRSEMNVSTLELGDSALYLCASSPLQGSDTQYFGPGTRLTVL.

This clone came up a few times. The rearrangement uses TRBV7-8 and TRBJ1-2; D is unclear. The germline V gene has CDR1 SGHVS and CDR2 FQNEAQ. Trimming pared 5 bases from V and 8 bases from J, leaving 12 bases between. This CDR3 region has 12 residues. The CDR3 DNA reads as TGTGCCAGCAGCCCAGATAAGTGGGGCTACACCTTC. Its translation is CASSPDKWGYTF.

This clone was seen a handful of times. The J gene is TRBJ1-2, the V gene TRBV6-6, with TRBD1 matching 8 bases. Unmatched junction bases numbered 2, after V lost 2 bases and J lost 6 bases. CDR3 length equals 13 residues. Per the germline V gene, CDR1 is MNHNY and CDR2 is SVGAGI (reference sequence). Here the CDR3 reads CASSYGTGHGYTF. As DNA, the CDR3 is TGTGCCAGCAGTTACGGGACAGGACATGGCTACACCTTC.

The V call is TRBV5-1, the J call TRBJ2-5; D not certain. V was trimmed by 7 bases and J by 5 bases, leaving 6 bases between them. The V gene's germline CDR1 is SGHRS and CDR2 YFSETQ. The CDR3 runs 10 residues. In DNA form, the CDR3 reads TGCGCCAGCGGAGAGGAGACCCAGTACTTC. Its protein is CASGEETQYF.

The chain has TRBV6-1 and TRBJ1-5; TRBD1 matches at 8 bases. V was clipped by 4 bases and J by 3 bases; unmatched bases: 8. CDR3 size: 16 residues. Germline assignment: CDR1 MNHNS and CDR2 SASEGT. The CDR3 DNA reads TGTGCCAGCAGTGCAGGTAGACAGGGGTACAATCAGCCCCAGCATTTT. Amino acid sequence: CASSAGRQGYNQPQHF.

CDR3 amino acids: CASSLEARDRRYEQYF. The CDR3 coding sequence is TGTGCCAGCAGCTTGGAAGCCCGGGACAGAAGATACGAGCAGTACTTC. The chain has TRBV5-5 and TRBJ2-7; 7 bases match TRBD1. The CDR3 contains 16 residues. V shed 0 bases and J 4 bases; nucleotides not matched to a gene: 10. Germline CDR1 and CDR2: SGHKS and YYEKEE (reference sequence).

In its sample, this clone was seen once. The V call is TRBV5-1, the J call TRBJ2-7; D may be TRBD1 (5 bases). Trimming left V 5 bases short and J 0 bases short, with 12 bases between. The germline CDR1 and CDR2 sequences are SGHRS and YFSETQ. CDR3 length: 14 residues. The chain's CDR3 is CASSSTASSYEQYF. Written as DNA, the CDR3 is TGCGCCAGCAGTTCGACAGCGAGCTCCTACGAGCAGTACTTC.

This clone showed up just a few times. V usage is TRBV11-2 and J usage is TRBJ2-3; D is possibly TRBD2 (5 bases). The CDR3 sequence is 15 residues long. Trimming pared 7 bases from V and 0 bases from J, leaving 14 bases between. The germline V gene has CDR1 SGHAT and CDR2 FQNNGV. CDR3 sequence: CASNSKADSTDTQYF. DNA for the CDR3: TGTGCCAGCAACAGTAAAGCGGATAGCACAGATACGCAGTATTTT.

This rearrangement joins TRBV9 to TRBJ2-7; TRBD1 might be the D (6 bases). This CDR3 region has 12 residues. Trimming pared 3 bases from V and 6 bases from J, leaving 10 bases between. Per germline, CDR1 SGDLS and CDR2 YYNGEE. The CDR3 sequence is CASSAPGAEQYF. CDR3 nucleotides: TGTGCCAGCAGCGCCCCAGGGGCCGAGCAGTACTTC.

The chain carries TRBV28 and TRBJ2-7; D may be TRBD1 (6 bases). Trimming shortened V by 7 bases and J by 6 bases, and 13 bases separated the two germline ends. Germline V gene data show CDR1 as MDHEN and CDR2 as SYDVKM. The CDR3 sequence is 12 residues long. CDR3 region: CASTTQGSEQYF. CDR3 bases: TGTGCCAGCACCACACAGGGATCCGAGCAGTACTTC.

V and J are TRBV27 and TRBJ1-1, with TRBD1 as a possible D gene (6 bases). Trimming took 3 bases from V and 5 from J, leaving 16 bases between them. This CDR3 has 15 residues. The V gene's germline CDR1 is MNHEY and CDR2 SMNVEV (reference sequence). CDR3 DNA sequence: TGTGCCAGCAGTTTTTCGGGGGGCATGGGGACTGAAGCTTTCTTT. It translates to CASSFSGGMGTEAFF.

The sample holds a few counts of this clone. This rearrangement joins TRBV7-9 to TRBJ2-1; 9 bases are shared with TRBD2. CDR3 length equals 16 residues. V lost 6 bases to trimming and J lost 7 bases; unmatched junction nucleotides: 13. Germline V lookup: CDR1 SEHNR, CDR2 FQNEAQ (reference sequence). The CDR3 is CASSWPGLASFNEQFF. Written as DNA, the CDR3 is TGTGCCAGCAGTTGGCCGGGACTAGCCTCCTTTAATGAGCAGTTCTTC.

The chain combines TRBV7-9 with TRBJ1-2; possible D gene TRBD1, 6 bases. The CDR3 consists of 14 residues. Germline lookup yields CDR1 SEHNR and CDR2 FQNEAQ (reference sequence). V was pared by 1 base and J by 4 bases, with 10 bases between. CDR3 sequence: CASSLDQDSYGYTF. Here the CDR3 DNA reads TGTGCCAGCAGCTTAGACCAGGACAGCTATGGCTACACCTTC.

The chain uses TRBV12-2 and TRBJ2-2; TRBD2, the D gene given by the table, was not confirmed from the DNA. TRBV12-2 represents a pseudogene. This CDR3 is built from 18 residues. In DNA, the CDR3 is TGTGCAAGTCGCTTTGCTCCTCGGCGGGGGCGGGGGACCGGGGAGCTGTTTTTT. As protein: CASRFAPRRGRGTGELFF.

This clone was picked up one time. The chain employs TRBV9 and TRBJ2-7; no reliable D call. The CDR3 has 14 amino acids. Germline V CDR1 and CDR2: SGDLS, YYNGEE. V lost 1 base and J 4 bases, leaving 12 bases between the germline ends. DNA for the CDR3: TGTGCCAGCAGCGTATCCGTGAGCACTTACGAGCAGTACTTC. Its protein is CASSVSVSTYEQYF.

V usage is TRBV6-5 and J usage is TRBJ2-1; possible D gene TRBD2, 6 bases. From germline, CDR1 is MNHEY and CDR2 SVGAGI. This CDR3 has 14 amino acids. V lost 5 bases and J 1 base, leaving 9 bases between the germline ends. CDR3 DNA: TGTGCCAGCAGTGGGGGGACGTCCTACAATGAGCAGTTCTTC. Amino acids: CASSGGTSYNEQFF.

The chain uses TRBV5-1 and TRBJ2-3; the match to TRBD2 covers 8 bases. The CDR3 has 15 residues. Per germline, CDR1 SGHRS and CDR2 YFSETQ. J was trimmed by 2 bases and V by 4 bases; bases with no gene match: 6. DNA of the CDR3: TGCGCCAGCAGCGTTGGGCGGGGGGACACAGATACGCAGTATTTT. Protein sequence: CASSVGRGDTDTQYF.

The chain joins TRBV29-1 to TRBJ1-2; D remains ambiguous. V lost 1 base and J lost 8, with 14 bases in between. The CDR3 extends over 13 amino acids. CDR1 is SQVTM and CDR2 is ANQGSEA in the germline V gene. The CDR3 protein is CSVEVPGMGGYTF. Here the CDR3 DNA reads TGCAGCGTTGAAGTTCCGGGAATGGGCGGCTACACCTTC.

The rearrangement joins TRBV10-3 to TRBJ2-5; TRBD2 aligns across 8 bases. The CDR3 totals 13 residues. Losses at the gene ends were 4 bases for V and 4 bases for J; bases not matched to a gene: 2. CDR1 is ENHRY and CDR2 is SYGVKD in the germline V gene. The CDR3 sequence: CAISGRGGETQYF. CDR3 nucleotide sequence: TGTGCCATCAGTGGACGGGGGGGAGAGACCCAGTACTTC.

This clone was detected only once. This chain links TRBV6-5 with TRBJ1-5, with D maybe TRBD1 (6 bases). Germline V lookup: CDR1 MNHEY, CDR2 SVGAGI. V shed 6 bases and J shed 3 bases, with 12 bases lying between them. This CDR3 contains 14 residues. For the CDR3, the DNA is TGTGCCAGCAGCCGAGGGGGTTCCAATCAGCCCCAGCATTTT. Amino acids: CASSRGGSNQPQHF.

This clone has more than one count but fewer than ten. The chain uses TRBV18 and TRBJ2-5; 9 positions match TRBD1. V lost 11 bases and J lost 4; bases outside the gene matches: 8. This CDR3 has 13 residues. Germline values: CDR1 KGHSH, CDR2 LQKENI. CDR3 DNA sequence: TGTGCCGGCCAGGACAGGGGAGGAGAGACCCAGTACTTC. This sequence encodes CAGQDRGGETQYF.

The rearrangement joins TRBV5-8 to TRBJ2-3; D might be TRBD2 (5 bases). CDR3 length: 15 residues. V was pared by 6 bases and J by 0 bases, with 14 bases between. From germline, CDR1 is SGHTS and CDR2 YDEGEE. For the CDR3, the DNA is TGTGCCAGCAACAGTAAAGCGGATAGCACAGATACGCAGTATTTT. Protein sequence: CASNSKADSTDTQYF.

The chain combines TRBV4-3 with TRBJ1-4; 10 nucleotides agree with TRBD1. The V gene end was trimmed by 3 bases and the J gene end by 8 bases; junction bases not matched to a gene: 6. Germline CDR1 is LGHNA and CDR2 is YSLEER. The CDR3 is 15 amino acids. The CDR3 loop is CASSQPGQGNEKLFF. The DNA of the CDR3 is TGCGCCAGCAGCCAGCCGGGACAGGGGAACGAAAAACTGTTTTTT.

The rearrangement links TRBV29-1 to TRBJ1-1, with 9 bases that match TRBD1. The trim removed 7 bases at V and 3 bases at J, leaving 12 bases unmatched. Per germline, CDR1 SQVTM and CDR2 ANQGSEA. CDR3 length: 15 residues. The CDR3 coding sequence is TGCAGCGCCCCTGAGGGGGACAGGGCGGACACTGAAGCTTTCTTT. Translated, it gives CSAPEGDRADTEAFF.

About this clone itself: Germline is not matched at one junction end, which may reflect a read error. The sample contains more than one DNA sequence encoding this CDR3. The chain uses TRBV7-2 and TRBJ1-2; TRBD1 matches at 8 bases. CDR3 length: 15 residues. Germline lookup yields CDR1 SGHTA and CDR2 FQGNSA. The CDR3 DNA reads as TGCGCCAGCAGCCAAGATAGGACAGGGCAATATGGCTACACCTTC. This encodes CASSQDRTGQYGYTF.